These 30 T cell receptor beta chains originate from one sample sequenced in a study of CD8+CD57+ T cells in acquired aplastic anemia (dated by TCRdb to about 2018). TCRdb shows the sequencer as Illumina HiSeq 2000. Profiling of TCR beta VDJ combinations and CDR3 sequences used genomic DNA as the template. The public reads were reprocessed in TCRdb via fastp at Q25 and MiXCR, keeping in-frame beta chains. Records with the same CDR3 protein are collapsed into one entry carrying the most frequent genes and DNA. Recorded for this sample are hundreds of thousands of distinct CDR3 sequences; approximately 33% of them occurred a single time. The biggest ten clones account for less than 1% of the sample. Patients chosen for sequencing had shown expansion of CD8+CD57+ cells by flow cytometry. The sequenced sample consisted of sorted CD4+, CD8+, or CD8+CD57+ T cells (not recorded which) from PBMCs. The receptors were sampled from a human donor with aplastic anemia.

As for this clonotype: The junction and the germline gene differ at one end; a read error may be behind it. The CDR3 reads CASSQDRGPHEQYF. DNA for the CDR3: TGTGCCAGCAGCCAGGACAGAGGTCCCCACGAGCAGTACTTC. This chain links TRBV29-1 with TRBJ2-7, with a possible D match to TRBD1 (6 bases). This CDR3 has 14 amino acids. The germline V gene has CDR1 SQVTM and CDR2 ANQGSEA.

This clonotype has ten or more counts. Here the CDR3 DNA reads TGCAGTGCTGGTGGGGACAGGGAGGGGAATCAGCCCCAGCATTTT. It encodes CSAGGDREGNQPQHF. The gene calls are TRBV20-1 and TRBJ1-5; 9 nucleotides agree with TRBD1. Trimming cost V 5 bases and J 4 bases; bases outside gene matches: 9. Germline lookup yields CDR1 DFQATT and CDR2 SNEGSKA (reference sequence). This CDR3 is built from 15 residues.

This clonotype appeared many times. V usage is TRBV7-2 and J usage is TRBJ1-2; no reliable D call. The germline gives CDR1 SGHTA, CDR2 FQGNSA. The CDR3 runs 14 residues. V was pared by 6 bases and J by 2 bases, with 13 bases between. CDR3 in amino acids: CASSLQNLNYGYTF. CDR3 in DNA: TGTGCCAGCAGTCTACAGAATCTAAACTATGGCTACACCTTC.

V usage is TRBV29-1 and J usage is TRBJ1-2, with 8 positions matching TRBD1. Looked up from germline, CDR1 is SQVTM and CDR2 is ANQGSEA. Trimming took 4 bases from V and 7 from J; bases not matched to a gene: 11. The CDR3 sequence is 14 residues long. The CDR3 DNA reads TGCAGCGTTGCCTCCGGGACAGGAATCTTTGGCTACACCTTC. Protein: CSVASGTGIFGYTF.

The chain uses TRBV9 and TRBJ1-1; D uncertain. Germline assignment: CDR1 SGDLS and CDR2 YYNGEE. The length of the CDR3 is 8 residues. V lost 3 bases, J lost 13 bases, and 4 bases lay in between. The CDR3 sequence is CASSAGFF. The CDR3 DNA reads as TGTGCCAGCAGCGCAGGTTTCTTT.

Comments on this clonotype: A junction boundary mismatches the germline segment, possibly from a read error. The V call is TRBV7-9, the J call TRBJ2-7; D not certain. Per the germline V gene, CDR1 is SEHNR and CDR2 is FQNEAQ (reference sequence). There are 10 residues in the CDR3. The CDR3 DNA reads TGTGCCAGCGGAGTTTACGGGCAAAACTTC. It specifies CASGVYGQNF. Complete variable domain (other parts from reference TRBV7-9 and TRBJ2-7): DTGVSQNPRHKITKRGQNVTFRCDPISEHNRLYWYRQTLGQGPEFLTYFQNEAQLEKSRLLSDRFSAERPKGSFSTLEIQRTEQGDSAMYLCASGVYGQNFGPGTRLTVT.

The sample holds a few counts of this clonotype. The CDR3, as DNA: TGTGCCAGCAGCCCAGGTGCTAATTGGGCCACGGATGAGCAGTTCTTC. Its translation is CASSPGANWATDEQFF. The chain recombines TRBV14 with TRBJ2-1, with D uncertain. V was shortened by 4 bases and J by 8 bases, with 21 bases between the two germline ends. Per germline, CDR1 SGHDN and CDR2 FVKESK. CDR3 length equals 16 residues. Drawing the rest from reference TRBV14 and TRBJ2-1, the complete variable domain is EAGVTQFPSHSVIEKGQTVTLRCDPISGHDNLYWYRRVMGKEIKFLLHFVKESKQDESGMPNNRFLAERTGGTYSTLKVQPAELEDSGVYFCASSPGANWATDEQFFGPGTRLTVL.

This sequence joins TRBV27 and TRBJ2-7; 11 positions agree with TRBD2. There are 16 residues in the CDR3. The germline gives CDR1 MNHEY, CDR2 SMNVEV (reference sequence). With 5 bases clipped from V and 4 bases from J, the junction kept 10 bases outside the gene matches. The CDR3 sequence is CASSKLAGDIPYEQYF. CDR3 bases: TGTGCCAGCAGTAAACTAGCGGGAGACATCCCGTACGAGCAGTACTTC.

The sample holds many counts of this clonotype. The J gene is TRBJ1-3, the V gene TRBV7-9; D is unclear. With 6 bases removed from V and 0 bases from J, the gap between germline ends came to 12 bases. Germline V gene data show CDR1 as SEHNR and CDR2 as FQNEAQ (reference sequence). CDR3 length: 15 amino acids. The CDR3 DNA sequence: TGTGCCAGCAGACCGACGGGGAGCTCTGGAAACACCATATATTTT. It encodes CASRPTGSSGNTIYF.

There are many counts of this clonotype. The chain is built from TRBV20-1 and TRBJ2-5; D may be TRBD1 (6 bases). Germline V gene data show CDR1 as DFQATT and CDR2 as SNEGSKA (reference sequence). The CDR3 extends over 14 amino acids. V lost 2 bases and J 5 bases, leaving 15 bases between the germline ends. CDR3 amino acids: CSARRAGDWETQYF. The CDR3 nucleotides are TGCAGTGCTAGAAGGGCAGGGGATTGGGAGACCCAGTACTTC.

This clonotype has at least ten counts. The rearrangement uses TRBV20-1 and TRBJ2-7, with D hard to call. The length of the CDR3 is 10 residues. The V end lost 6 bases, the J end lost 5 bases, and 8 bases lay between the germline ends. Germline lookup yields CDR1 DFQATT and CDR2 SNEGSKA (reference sequence). The CDR3 loop is CSAGQDEQYF. The CDR3 DNA reads TGCAGTGCGGGCCAAGACGAGCAGTACTTC.

This sequence joins TRBV5-6 and TRBJ2-7; 7 bases match TRBD1. J was trimmed by 2 bases and V by 3 bases; bases with no gene match: 5. This CDR3 spans 14 amino acids. The germline CDR1 and CDR2 sequences are SGHDT and YYEEEE. The CDR3 region is CASSSMDRPYEQYF. The DNA of the CDR3 is TGTGCCAGCAGCTCGATGGACAGGCCCTACGAGCAGTACTTC.

V gene TRBV2 combines with J gene TRBJ2-7, with 7 bases matching TRBD2. Germline CDR1 and CDR2: SNHLY and FYNNEI. V lost 5 bases to trimming and J lost 5 bases; unmatched junction nucleotides: 9. The CDR3 sequence is 14 residues long. This CDR3 is CASSLLAGVDEQYF. The DNA for the CDR3 is TGTGCCAGCAGTTTATTGGCGGGAGTCGACGAGCAGTACTTC.

This clonotype was detected only a few times. CDR3 nucleotides: TGCGCCAGCAGGCGCGGACAGGGGACCACTGAAGCTTTCTTT. Its translation: CASRRGQGTTEAFF. The genes are TRBV5-1 and TRBJ1-1, with TRBD1 identical over 9 bases. Germline CDR1 reads SGHRS; CDR2 reads YFSETQ. V was pared by 5 bases and J by 4 bases, with 6 bases of the junction left unmatched. The CDR3 length is 14 residues. The full variable domain, completed using reference TRBV5-1 and TRBJ1-1, is KAGVTQTPRYLIKTRGQQVTLSCSPISGHRSVSWYQQTPGQGLQFLFEYFSETQRNKGNFPGRFSGRQFSNSRSEMNVSTLELGDSALYLCASRRGQGTTEAFFGQGTRLTVV.

This clonotype showed up just a few times. The chain joins TRBV5-1 to TRBJ1-1; a weak D match, TRBD1 (5 bases). CDR1 is SGHRS, CDR2 YFSETQ, per germline. The CDR3 contains 16 residues. The V gene lost 0 bases and the J gene lost 5 bases, with 17 bases spanning the gap. DNA of the CDR3: TGCGCCAGCAGCTTGGAGGGGCGGCAGGTACGGACTGAAGCTTTCTTT. The encoded protein is CASSLEGRQVRTEAFF.

This clonotype has at least ten counts. The chain links TRBV12-3 or TRBV12-4 to TRBJ2-7; D is uncertain. Trimming stripped 2 bases from V and 0 bases from J, with 8 bases between. The CDR3 runs to 14 residues. The CDR3 reads CASSLMGDSYEQYF. The CDR3 DNA follows: TGTGCCAGCAGTTTAATGGGCGACTCCTACGAGCAGTACTTC.

This clonotype has more than one count but fewer than ten. The chain joins TRBV15 to TRBJ2-1; possibly TRBD1 for D (6 bases). The CDR3 spans 13 residues. Germline values: CDR1 LNHNV, CDR2 YYDKDF (reference sequence). V was cut by 4 bases and J by 4 bases, with 8 bases left in between. The CDR3 here is CATSKTGYNEQFF. The CDR3 coding sequence is TGTGCCACCAGCAAAACAGGGTACAATGAGCAGTTCTTC.

V usage is TRBV20-1 and J usage is TRBJ2-1; 7 nucleotides match TRBD2. The CDR3 covers 17 residues. V was clipped by 3 bases and J by 0 bases; unmatched bases: 11. Germline-derived CDR1 and CDR2 are DFQATT and SNEGSKA (reference sequence). Here the CDR3 DNA reads TGCAGTGCTAGTCGGCCGGGAGGCCTTCGCTCCTACAATGAGCAGTTCTTC. Its translation is CSASRPGGLRSYNEQFF.

This clonotype showed up many times. The chain joins TRBV20-1 to TRBJ2-5, with 7 bases fitting TRBD1. The germline CDR1 and CDR2 sequences are DFQATT and SNEGSKA (reference sequence). The V segment lost 6 bases and the J segment 1 base; nucleotides outside the gene matches: 5. CDR3 length: 13 amino acids. CDR3 loop: CSARDRVQETQYF. CDR3 in DNA: TGCAGTGCGAGGGACAGAGTCCAAGAGACCCAGTACTTC.

This clonotype has ten or more counts. This chain connects TRBV7-9 to TRBJ2-5; D is unclear. The CDR3 is 16 amino acids. The V and J ends lost 3 bases and 2 bases respectively, with 16 bases between them. The germline V gene has CDR1 SEHNR and CDR2 FQNEAQ (reference sequence). In nucleotides, the CDR3 is TGTGCCAGCAGCTTGAGGAGACTTAATGCTCAAGAGACCCAGTACTTC. Translation: CASSLRRLNAQETQYF.

The gene calls are TRBV6-1 and TRBJ1-6; D is unclear. CDR3 length equals 17 residues. V was trimmed by 7 bases and J by 8 bases, leaving 24 bases between them. From germline, CDR1 is MNHNS and CDR2 SASEGT. DNA of the CDR3: TGTGCCAGCAAACCTGCCAGGAGGCGTATATCGGATTCACCCCTCCACTTT. Encoded protein: CASKPARRRISDSPLHF.

This rearrangement joins TRBV11-2 to TRBJ2-7; D is perhaps TRBD1 (5 bases). Germline CDR1 reads SGHAT; CDR2 reads FQNNGV. Trimming took 9 bases from V and 1 from J, leaving 10 bases between them. The CDR3 runs 12 residues. The CDR3 sequence is CASAGFSYEQYF. Written as DNA, the CDR3 is TGTGCCAGTGCAGGGTTTTCCTACGAGCAGTACTTC.

The chain combines TRBV12-3 or TRBV12-4 with TRBJ2-3; 9 nucleotides line up with TRBD2. Trimming cost V 5 bases and J 4 bases; bases outside gene matches: 7. The CDR3 spans 15 residues. The CDR3 DNA is TGTGCCAGCAGTAAATATAGCGGGGGCTCAGATACGCAGTATTTT. This codes for CASSKYSGGSDTQYF.

Only one count was recorded for this clonotype. This chain joins TRBV10-2 and TRBJ1-2; possible D gene TRBD1, 5 bases. The CDR3 totals 12 residues. Between the trimmed V and J ends, which lost 7 bases and 5 bases, there was a span of 11 bases. The germline V gene encodes CDR1 WSHSY and CDR2 SAAADI. The CDR3 region has the DNA TGCGCCAGCACCGGGACGGAATATGGCTACACCTTC. It is translated as CASTGTEYGYTF.

This clonotype was picked up many times. V is TRBV9 and J is TRBJ1-1, with TRBD1 identical over 7 bases. V lost 2 bases and J lost 0; bases outside the gene matches: 7. Germline CDR1 reads SGDLS; CDR2 reads YYNGEE. The length of the CDR3 is 16 residues. The CDR3 loop is CASSVHKGQLNTEAFF. The CDR3 DNA follows: TGTGCCAGCAGCGTGCATAAGGGACAGCTGAACACTGAAGCTTTCTTT.

V is TRBV7-2 and J is TRBJ2-1; tentative D call: TRBD2 (6 bases). With 2 bases removed from V and 2 bases from J, the gap between germline ends came to 10 bases. The CDR3 loop spans 15 amino acids. Germline V gene data show CDR1 as SGHTA and CDR2 as FQGNSA. CDR3 in amino acids: CASSLKAGTYNEQFF. In DNA, the CDR3 is TGTGCCAGCAGCTTAAAGGCGGGGACCTACAATGAGCAGTTCTTC.

This clonotype was observed at least ten times. CDR3 in amino acids: CASSVNAGGLETQYF. CDR3 coding DNA: TGTGCCAGCAGCGTCAACGCTGGGGGTTTAGAGACCCAGTACTTC. This rearrangement joins TRBV7-9 to TRBJ2-5; perhaps D is TRBD1 or TRBD2 (5 bases each). The CDR3 has 15 amino acids. The V end lost 5 bases, the J end lost 4 bases, and 17 bases lay between the germline ends. CDR1 and CDR2 from the germline V gene are SEHNR and FQNEAQ (reference sequence).

The rearrangement links TRBV2 to TRBJ1-6; weak D call: TRBD1 (6 bases). CDR3 size: 14 residues. V shed 7 bases and J shed 9 bases, with 16 bases lying between them. Looked up from germline, CDR1 is SNHLY and CDR2 is FYNNEI. The CDR3 sequence is CASIRGRGGSPLHF. The CDR3 DNA sequence: TGTGCCAGCATCAGGGGCAGGGGTGGTTCACCCCTCCACTTT.

V gene TRBV19 combines with J gene TRBJ2-2; perhaps TRBD2 as D (5 bases). Trimming stripped 5 bases from V and 3 bases from J, with 16 bases between. Germline-derived CDR1 and CDR2 are LNHDA and SQIVND (reference sequence). This CDR3 has 16 amino acids. The chain's CDR3 is CASSSAVVGDTGELFF. The DNA of the CDR3 is TGTGCCAGTAGTTCAGCGGTTGTGGGTGACACCGGGGAGCTGTTTTTT.

V gene TRBV20-1 combines with J gene TRBJ2-7; perhaps D is TRBD1 or TRBD2 (5 bases each). The CDR3 is 13 amino acids. The V and J ends lost 3 bases and 2 bases respectively, with 11 bases between them. The germline V gene has CDR1 DFQATT and CDR2 SNEGSKA (reference sequence). The CDR3, as DNA: TGCAGTGCTAGGCAGTTGGGGGCCTACGAGCAGTACTTC. Its translation: CSARQLGAYEQYF.